This T cell receptor (beta chain) was obtained from a study of blood T cell repertoires in COVID-19 (dated by TCRdb to about 2020). Concerning the study at large: Samples covering the acute and convalescent phases of COVID-19 were provided by collaborators in the United States, Italy and Spain. The material from the prospective study consisted of cDNA or gDNA derived from T cells, B-cell-depleted T cells, or PBMCs. The dataset comprised deeply sampled blood TCRbeta repertoires from subjects exposed to, actively infected with, or recovered from COVID-19. The repertoires were made available in a free public database intended to serve as a resource for research on the immune response to SARS-CoV-2. Samples came from the ongoing ImmuneRACE study (first 160 participants) plus 1,254 subjects from 6 global collaborators. Nearly every sample came with metadata listing a de-identified subject ID, COVID-19 status, age in years and sex. HLA class I and class II types, where available, came from metadata supplied by the sample provider rather than from assay-based typing. Results and caveats for the whole study, not just this receptor: How much clinical and demographic metadata was included differed by source and by participant, and the metadata was provided uncurated.

TCRbeta CDR3 regions were amplified from genomic DNA using the immunoSEQ Assay, a bias-controlled multiplex PCR. The original methods were these. The number of nucleated cells in each sample was estimated from the amplification of reference gene primers within the assay. Sequence reads were collapsed and filtered to measure the absolute abundance of every unique TCRbeta CDR3 rearrangement. For each sample, productive Simpson clonality was calculated as the square root of Simpson's diversity index across productive rearrangements. The source is immuneACCESS, and TCRdb retained only in-frame sequences with V and J called. Part of the clones is not carried over; for the studies checked, unresolved V genes explain less than half of this, and the remainder is unexplained. That table furnishes V, J and clone size, whereas the DNA furnished D and trimming. The sample table shows about 270,000 clones, and 85% to 90% are seen once. The ten largest account for approximately 4% of the sample.

Participants in the prospective study were enrolled through a virtual design, were aged about 18 to 100 years, and lived in 24 United States geographic areas. In the prospective study, cohorts were assigned on the basis of participant-reported clinical history obtained from a screening survey and a study questionnaire. Each participant in the prospective study had whole blood, serum and a nasopharyngeal or oropharyngeal swab collected by mobile phlebotomists. Participants in the prospective study had the option to provide additional blood draws and questionnaires over a roughly two-month period. Before DNA extraction, blood samples from the prospective study were shipped at room temperature or frozen. Note on this clone: Its target antigen remains unknown. Base qualities are not at hand, and no much larger clone is one base apart.

Spanning cysteine to phenylalanine, the CDR3 consists of 16 amino acids. The read is trimmed to its CDR3 DNA, 48 bases read in frame from base 1. In the germline V gene, CDR1 corresponds to LGHNT and CDR2 to FRNRAP. Trimming accounts for 6 bases at V and 5 bases at J, while the number of junction bases matched to no gene is 6. Material: PBMCs or T cells enriched from blood (not recorded which). This receptor was obtained from a woman in her twenties or thirties with acute COVID-19. Here the chain combines TRBV12-5 and TRBJ2-2; 13 central bases correspond to TRBD2. The sequenced DNA: TGTGCTAGTGGAACGGGACTAGCGGGGCAGACCGGGGAGCTGTTTTTT. Its coded protein is CASGTGLAGQTGELFF. Reference TRBV12-5 and TRBJ2-2 proteins supply the regions before and after the CDR3; the full variable domain is: DARVTQTPRHKVTEMGQEVTMRCQPILGHNTVFWYRQTMMQGLELLAYFRNRAPLDDSGMPKDRFSAEMPDATLATLKIQPSEPRDSAVYFCASGTGLAGQTGELFFGEGSRLTVL.